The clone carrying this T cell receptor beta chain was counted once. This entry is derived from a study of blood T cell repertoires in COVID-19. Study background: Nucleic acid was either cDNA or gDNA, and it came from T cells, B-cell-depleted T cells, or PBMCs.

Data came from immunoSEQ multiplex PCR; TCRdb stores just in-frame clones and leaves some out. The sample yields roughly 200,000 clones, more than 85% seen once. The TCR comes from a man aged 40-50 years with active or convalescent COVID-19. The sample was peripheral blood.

The DNA for the CDR3 is TGTGCCAGCAGCTTAACCCCCGGGACACCCACCGGGGAGCTGTTTTTT. Amino acid sequence: CASSLTPGTPTGELFF. J is TRBJ2-2 and V is TRBV7-3; D is perhaps TRBD1 (6 bases). CDR1 SGHTA and CDR2 FQGTGA come from the germline V gene. The CDR3 has 16 amino acids. Trimming cost V 0 bases and J 4 bases, with 12 bases left between them.